Listed here is a single T cell receptor (beta chain). Its specificity is unknown. The template-switching step introduced UMIs that carried a 6-nucleotide sample barcode. TCRdb re-called the 5' RACE reads and shows each CDR3 protein once, DNA omitted. The sample has around 200,000 distinct CDR3 sequences; the top ten hold 1.6%. Germline V gives CDR1 SGHRS, CDR2 YFSETQ. This CDR3 region has 16 residues. This entry belongs to a study of monozygotic twins with inflammatory bowel disease. General study points: Repertoire similarity did not differ between concordant and discordant twins, possibly owing to limited power. The results supported no single strong signal or clonotype associated with IBD.

The receptor comes from a human donor with ulcerative colitis or Crohn's disease, or a healthy co-twin of an affected twin (not recorded which). Material for sequencing was blood. The V gene is TRBV5-1, the J gene TRBJ1-2. The chain's CDR3 is CASSLFVRTHNYGYTF.